This TCR beta chain was recovered during a study of T cells of healthy individuals. CDR1 is ENHRY and CDR2 is SYGVKD in the germline V gene. The CDR3 loop spans 15 amino acids. Trimming took 10 bases from V and 0 from J, leaving 15 bases between them. In TCRdb, the 5' RACE reads were re-called with MiXCR into one record per CDR3 protein. The sample consists of around 98,000 distinct CDR3 sequences, roughly a sixth of them appearing once. This TCR came from a human donor in good health. V and J are TRBV10-3 and TRBJ1-4; D remains unclear. As DNA, the CDR3 is TGTGCCACCGCATTGACACTAGCAACTAATGAAAAACTGTTTTTT. Its protein is CATALTLATNEKLFF.